These 12 T cell receptor beta chains originate from one sample sequenced in a study of blood T cells in healthy people across ages. Then a second PCR, running about 7 to 11 cycles, was carried out with a sample-barcoded 5' primer and a J-beta primer mix. TCRdb passed the 5' RACE reads through MiXCR, listing each CDR3 protein once. The table records 1.4 million to 1.5 million distinct CDR3 sequences, 42% of them present only once. Sequencing was done on a sample of blood. These receptors were collected from a woman aged 18 to 35 in good health.

V is TRBV5-1 and J is TRBJ2-1; no clear D. V was clipped by 1 base and J by 6 bases, with 14 bases between them. CDR3 length: 15 amino acids. The V gene's germline CDR1 is SGHRS and CDR2 YFSETQ. CDR3 nucleotides: TGCGCCAGCAGCTTGTCCGGGCCAAGCCTCAATGAGCAGTTCTTC. It specifies CASSLSGPSLNEQFF.

The V call is TRBV7-2, the J call TRBJ1-5, with D possibly matching TRBD1 (5 bases). The length of the CDR3 is 16 residues. The ends were cut back, 5 bases at V and 4 bases at J, with 18 bases in the middle. Germline assignment: CDR1 SGHTA and CDR2 FQGNSA. Written as DNA, the CDR3 is TGTGCCAGCAGCCCCACGGGGGAGAAGGAGAATCAGCCCCAGCATTTT. This sequence encodes CASSPTGEKENQPQHF.

The CDR3 is CASSHRPGLAIRYEQYF. In DNA form, the CDR3 reads TGTGCCAGCAGCCACCGTCCGGGACTAGCGATACGGTACGAGCAGTACTTC. V gene TRBV7-8 combines with J gene TRBJ2-5, with 10 nucleotides matching TRBD2. The J call may be faulty, since TRBJ2-7 better matches the DNA end. The CDR3 loop spans 17 amino acids. The germline gives CDR1 SGHVS, CDR2 FQNEAQ.

The chain uses TRBV7-2 and TRBJ2-1; 7 bases are shared with TRBD2. Germline CDR1 SGHTA, CDR2 FQGNSA. CDR3 length: 18 residues. V trimming: 4 bases; J trimming: 8 bases; junction bases outside the gene matches: 20. The CDR3 spells CASSSEAPGGWYGDEQFF. CDR3 in DNA: TGTGCCAGCAGCTCCGAAGCACCCGGGGGGTGGTATGGCGATGAGCAGTTCTTC.

The chain has TRBV10-1 and TRBJ2-3; D remains ambiguous. V was cut by 5 bases and J by 6 bases, with 15 bases left in between. Germline V gene sequence: CDR1 WNHNN, CDR2 SYGVQD (reference sequence). CDR3 length: 14 residues. The CDR3 DNA sequence: TGCGCCAGCAGTTCCCCGAATGGCGGCGATACGCAGTATTTT. Protein sequence: CASSSPNGGDTQYF.

The sample holds a few counts of this clonotype. The chain couples TRBV5-1 to TRBJ2-7; 10 nucleotides match TRBD2. The V gene end was trimmed by 7 bases and the J gene end by 0 bases; junction bases not matched to a gene: 13. This CDR3 has 17 amino acids. Germline-derived CDR1 and CDR2 are SGHRS and YFSETQ. CDR3 DNA sequence: TGCGCCAGCTTTTCTCCCAATTCTAGCGGGAGCTCCTACGAGCAGTACTTC. It translates to CASFSPNSSGSSYEQYF.

Ten or more counts support this clonotype. V and J are TRBV7-2 and TRBJ2-1, with D hard to call. Germline assignment: CDR1 SGHTA and CDR2 FQGNSA. Deletions cut 6 bases from V and 8 bases from J, with 11 bases between. The length of the CDR3 is 12 residues. CDR3: CASRPEGYEQFF. Here the CDR3 DNA reads TGTGCCAGCAGACCCGAAGGGTATGAGCAGTTCTTC.

This clonotype was seen a handful of times. The V call is TRBV10-3, the J call TRBJ2-4; maybe TRBD1 (6 bases). The tail of the sequence fits TRBJ2-7 better, so the J call may be wrong. The CDR3 runs 14 residues. Germline V gene sequence: CDR1 ENHRY, CDR2 SYGVKD. CDR3 region: CAIKGSGTNYEQYF. CDR3 sequence (DNA): TGTGCCATCAAGGGGTCGGGGACAAACTACGAGCAGTACTTC.

This clonotype was found a few times. The J gene is TRBJ2-3, the V gene TRBV20-1; D not resolved. From germline, CDR1 is DFQATT and CDR2 SNEGSKA (reference sequence). Trimming pared 3 bases from V and 0 bases from J, leaving 10 bases between. The CDR3 is 14 amino acids. The CDR3 DNA is TGCAGTGCTAGCCACAGCCTCAGCACAGATACGCAGTATTTT. Protein: CSASHSLSTDTQYF.

The chain uses TRBV20-1 and TRBJ2-1, with 11 bases fitting TRBD2. V lost 2 bases, J lost 8 bases, and 8 bases stayed unmatched. CDR3 length: 15 residues. CDR1 is DFQATT, CDR2 SNEGSKA, per germline (reference sequence). CDR3 region: CSARLASGGHDEQFF. The CDR3 region has the DNA TGCAGTGCTAGATTGGCTAGCGGGGGGCATGATGAGCAGTTCTTC.

In this sample, this clonotype turned up a few times. The V gene is TRBV5-5, the J gene TRBJ2-5, with 8 bases identical to TRBD1. The J segment lost 2 bases and the V segment lost 9 bases, leaving 15 bases of the junction unmatched. Germline V gives CDR1 SGHKS, CDR2 YYEKEE (reference sequence). The CDR3 loop spans 16 amino acids. The CDR3 region has the DNA TGTGCCAACAGGACAGGGATGGTCCGCGGACAAGAGACCCAGTACTTC. Translated: CANRTGMVRGQETQYF.

The chain has TRBV10-3 and TRBJ1-1; TRBD1 aligns across 12 bases. J was trimmed by 1 base and V by 4 bases; bases with no gene match: 4. This CDR3 is 16 amino acids long. CDR1 ENHRY and CDR2 SYGVKD come from the germline V gene. CDR3 coding DNA: TGTGCCATCAGTGGGGACAGGGGGCTCGAGAACACTGAAGCTTTCTTT. This gives the protein CAISGDRGLENTEAFF.